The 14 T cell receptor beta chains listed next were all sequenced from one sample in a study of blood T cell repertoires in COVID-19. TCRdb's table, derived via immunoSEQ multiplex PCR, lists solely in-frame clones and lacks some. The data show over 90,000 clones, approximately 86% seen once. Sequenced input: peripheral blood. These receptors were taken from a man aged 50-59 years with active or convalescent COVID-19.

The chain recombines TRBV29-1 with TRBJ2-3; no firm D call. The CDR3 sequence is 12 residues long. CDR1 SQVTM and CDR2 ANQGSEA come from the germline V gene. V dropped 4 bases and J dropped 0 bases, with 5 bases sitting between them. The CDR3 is CSVVSSTDTQYF. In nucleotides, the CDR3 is TGCAGCGTTGTATCGAGCACAGATACGCAGTATTTT.

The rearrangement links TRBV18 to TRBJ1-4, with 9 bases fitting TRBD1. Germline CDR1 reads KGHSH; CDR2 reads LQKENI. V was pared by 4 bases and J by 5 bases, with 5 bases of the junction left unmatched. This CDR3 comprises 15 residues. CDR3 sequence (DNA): TGTGCCAGCTCACTCGCGGGACAGGGAAATGAAAAACTGTTTTTT. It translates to CASSLAGQGNEKLFF. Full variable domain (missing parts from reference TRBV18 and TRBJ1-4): NAGVMQNPRHLVRRRGQEARLRCSPMKGHSHVYWYRQLPEEGLKFMVYLQKENIIDESGMPKERFSAEFPKEGPSILRIQQVVRGDSAAYFCASSLAGQGNEKLFFGSGTQLSVL.

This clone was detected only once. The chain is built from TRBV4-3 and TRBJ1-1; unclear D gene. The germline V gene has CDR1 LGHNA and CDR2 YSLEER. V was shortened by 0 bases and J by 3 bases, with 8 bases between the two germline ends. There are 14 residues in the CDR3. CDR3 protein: CASSQETQYTEAFF. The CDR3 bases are TGCGCCAGCAGCCAAGAGACACAGTACACTGAAGCTTTCTTT.

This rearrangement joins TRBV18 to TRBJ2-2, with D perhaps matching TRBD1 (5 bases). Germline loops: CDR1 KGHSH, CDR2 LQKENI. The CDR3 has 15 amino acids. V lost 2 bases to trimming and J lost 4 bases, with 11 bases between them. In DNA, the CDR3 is TGTGCCAGCTCACCAAATAGGGGAAGCACCGGGGAGCTGTTTTTT. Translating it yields CASSPNRGSTGELFF.

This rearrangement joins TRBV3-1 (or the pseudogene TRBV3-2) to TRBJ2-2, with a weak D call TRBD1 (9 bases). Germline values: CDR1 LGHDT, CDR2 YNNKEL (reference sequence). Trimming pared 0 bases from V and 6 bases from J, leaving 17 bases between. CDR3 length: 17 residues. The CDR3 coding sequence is TGTGCCAGCAGCCAAGAGGGACAGGGAGCGGGAGCCGGGGAGCTGTTTTTT. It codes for CASSQEGQGAGAGELFF.

The DNA for the CDR3 is TGCGCCAGCAGTTGCTCAAAGCGTACGACCTACGAGCAGTACGTC. Translating gives CASSCSKRTTYEQYV. V is TRBV23-1 and J is TRBJ2-7; D not certain. TRBV23-1 is an ORF, with its function uncertain. The CDR3 extends over 15 amino acids. V was clipped by 5 bases and J by 2 bases, with 16 bases between them.

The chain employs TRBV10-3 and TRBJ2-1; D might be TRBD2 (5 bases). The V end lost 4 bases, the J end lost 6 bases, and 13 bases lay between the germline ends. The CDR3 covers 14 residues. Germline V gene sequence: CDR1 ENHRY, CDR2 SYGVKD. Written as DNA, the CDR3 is TGTGCCATCAGTGCAGCGGCCCCAGGCAATGAGCAGTTCTTC. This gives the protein CAISAAAPGNEQFF.

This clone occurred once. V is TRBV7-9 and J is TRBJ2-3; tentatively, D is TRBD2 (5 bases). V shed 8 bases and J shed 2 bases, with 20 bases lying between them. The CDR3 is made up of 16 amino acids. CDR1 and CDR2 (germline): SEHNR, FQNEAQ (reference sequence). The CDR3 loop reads CASQLRPSGSTDTQYF. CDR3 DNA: TGTGCCAGCCAACTCCGGCCCAGCGGATCCACAGATACGCAGTATTTT.

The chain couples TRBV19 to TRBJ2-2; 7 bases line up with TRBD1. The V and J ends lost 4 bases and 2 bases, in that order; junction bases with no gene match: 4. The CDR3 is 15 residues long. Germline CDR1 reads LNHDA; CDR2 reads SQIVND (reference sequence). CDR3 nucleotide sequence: TGTGCCAGTAGTAAGGGGACAGCCAACACCGGGGAGCTGTTTTTT. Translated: CASSKGTANTGELFF.

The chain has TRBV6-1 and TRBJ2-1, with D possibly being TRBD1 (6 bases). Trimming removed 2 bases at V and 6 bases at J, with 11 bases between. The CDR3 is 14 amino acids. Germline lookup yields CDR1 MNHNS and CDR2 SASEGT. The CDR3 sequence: CASSERQGINEQFF. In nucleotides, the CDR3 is TGTGCCAGCAGTGAAAGGCAGGGGATCAATGAGCAGTTCTTC.

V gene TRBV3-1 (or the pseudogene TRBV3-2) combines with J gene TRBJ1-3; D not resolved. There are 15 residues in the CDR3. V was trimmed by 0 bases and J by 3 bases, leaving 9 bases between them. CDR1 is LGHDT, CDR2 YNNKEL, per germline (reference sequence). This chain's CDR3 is CASSQESVGGNTIYF. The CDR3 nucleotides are TGTGCCAGCAGCCAAGAGTCGGTCGGTGGAAACACCATATATTTT.

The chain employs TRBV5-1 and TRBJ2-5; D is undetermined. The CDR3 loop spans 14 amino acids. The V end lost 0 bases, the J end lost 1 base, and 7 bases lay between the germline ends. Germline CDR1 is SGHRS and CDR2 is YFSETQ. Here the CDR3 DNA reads TGCGCCAGCAGCTTGGGAGCGACCCAAGAGACCCAGTACTTC. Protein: CASSLGATQETQYF.

The CDR3 reads CASSLGWAGGYGYTF. The CDR3 coding sequence is TGCGCCAGCAGCTTGGGCTGGGCAGGGGGCTATGGCTACACCTTC. The V gene is TRBV5-1, the J gene TRBJ1-2; 7 bases are a match to TRBD1. Trimming cost V 0 bases and J 4 bases; bases outside gene matches: 6. The CDR3 spans 15 residues. Germline-derived CDR1 and CDR2 are SGHRS and YFSETQ.

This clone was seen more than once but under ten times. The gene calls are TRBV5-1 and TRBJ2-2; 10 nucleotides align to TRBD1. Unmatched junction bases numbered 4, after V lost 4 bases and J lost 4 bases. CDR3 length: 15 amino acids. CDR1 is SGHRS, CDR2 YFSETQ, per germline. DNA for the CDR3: TGCGCCAGCAGCACGGACAGGGGGGGCACCGGGGAGCTGTTTTTT. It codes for CASSTDRGGTGELFF.